The clone carrying this T cell receptor beta chain was observed a few times. The source material, RNA transcripts, was used to amplify TCR beta CDR3 regions. HTBI primers were used for first-round RT-PCR of the TCR CDR3. In TCRdb, the multiplex PCR reads were re-called with MiXCR into one record per CDR3 protein. The sample carries a few hundred thousand distinct CDR3 sequences, about 13% recorded once. The sample comes from a study of T cells in Graves' hyperthyroidism and ophthalmopathy. V was pared by 5 bases and J by 5 bases, with 19 bases between. This CDR3 contains 15 residues. The germline V gene has CDR1 SGHVS and CDR2 FQNEAQ.

Sequencing was done on a sample of blood. The receptor was isolated from a woman between 18 and 29 years old with Graves' hyperthyroidism. This chain links TRBV7-8 with TRBJ2-7; the D gene is possibly TRBD2 (5 bases). The CDR3 region is CASSPLVGSYDEQYF. CDR3 bases: TGTGCCAGCAGCCCCCTTGTAGGGAGTTACGACGAGCAGTACTTC. Full variable domain (remainder filled in from reference TRBV7-8 and TRBJ2-7): GAGVSQSPRYKVAKRGQDVALRCDPISGHVSLFWYQQALGQGPEFLTYFQNEAQLDKSGLPSDRFFAERPEGSVSTLKIQRTQQEDSAVYLCASSPLVGSYDEQYFGPGTRLTVT.